Shown below are 32 T cell receptor beta chains from a single sample sequenced in a study of T-cell memory formation after mild COVID-19. MiXCR was run by TCRdb on the 5' RACE reads, yielding one entry per CDR3 protein. Here the sample spans 450,000 to 700,000 distinct CDR3 sequences, roughly 17% being singletons. The specimen sequenced was PBMCs or a T cell subset sorted from them (not recorded which). These receptors originate from an adult woman who had mild COVID-19 (a few samples of this study predate the infection). Cell type and time point are not known.

The V and J genes are TRBV5-1 and TRBJ2-7; D is perhaps TRBD1 (6 bases). Germline values: CDR1 SGHRS, CDR2 YFSETQ. The CDR3 consists of 16 residues. Trimming removed 3 bases from V and 2 bases from J, with 18 bases in between. This CDR3 reads CASSSSRQVGTYEQYF. CDR3 bases: TGCGCCAGCAGCTCCAGTAGACAGGTTGGAACCTACGAGCAGTACTTC.

CDR3 region: CASPKKDSPPNEKLFF. DNA for the CDR3: TGTGCCAGCCCCAAAAAGGACAGTCCCCCTAATGAAAAACTGTTTTTT. This chain uses TRBV27 with TRBJ1-4; maybe TRBD1 (6 bases). Per germline, CDR1 MNHEY and CDR2 SMNVEV (reference sequence). The CDR3 has 16 residues. Deletions cut 8 bases from V and 3 bases from J, with 19 bases between.

This clonotype was observed a handful of times. The chain recombines TRBV6-5 with TRBJ1-2; D perhaps matches TRBD1 (5 bases). V lost 6 bases and J lost 5, with 16 bases in between. The CDR3 extends over 14 amino acids. Germline lookup yields CDR1 MNHEY and CDR2 SVGAGI. CDR3 sequence reads: CASRPGAALYGYTF. The DNA of the CDR3 is TGTGCCAGCAGGCCCGGGGCCGCACTATATGGCTACACCTTC.

The chain employs TRBV15 and TRBJ2-1, with 11 bases that match TRBD1. CDR3 size: 16 residues. From germline, CDR1 is LNHNV and CDR2 YYDKDF (reference sequence). After removal of 2 bases from V and 4 bases from J, the junction contained 4 bases not matched to a gene. CDR3 sequence: CATSRLGTGGYNEQFF. The DNA for the CDR3 is TGTGCCACCAGCAGACTAGGGACAGGGGGTTACAATGAGCAGTTCTTC.

The V gene is TRBV29-1, the J gene TRBJ2-7; tentatively, D is TRBD1 (8 bases). The ends were cut back, 7 bases at V and 4 bases at J, with 17 bases in the middle. The CDR3 covers 13 residues. Per germline, CDR1 SQVTM and CDR2 ANQGSEA. Here the CDR3 reads CSASDREGYEQYF. The CDR3 DNA is TGCAGCGCCTCGGACAGGGAGGGTTACGAGCAGTACTTC.

This clonotype occurred a few times. The rearrangement links TRBV7-9 to TRBJ2-3; D might be TRBD1 or TRBD2, each matching 6 bases. The germline gives CDR1 SEHNR, CDR2 FQNEAQ (reference sequence). There are 15 residues in the CDR3. The V and J ends lost 5 bases and 6 bases respectively, with 18 bases between them. CDR3 sequence (DNA): TGTGCCAGCAGCCCAGACACGGGGGCCAGGGATACGCAGTATTTT. Translation: CASSPDTGARDTQYF. Variable domain in full (rest from reference TRBV7-9 and TRBJ2-3): DTGVSQNPRHKITKRGQNVTFRCDPISEHNRLYWYRQTLGQGPEFLTYFQNEAQLEKSRLLSDRFSAERPKGSFSTLEIQRTEQGDSAMYLCASSPDTGARDTQYFGPGTRLTVL.

This clonotype appeared a few times. This CDR3 reads CASRQQGKGGYTF. The CDR3 DNA sequence: TGTGCCAGCAGGCAACAGGGGAAAGGCGGCTACACCTTC. V usage is TRBV6-5 and J usage is TRBJ1-2; 7 bases are a match to TRBD1. CDR1 and CDR2 (germline): MNHEY, SVGAGI. With V trimmed by 6 bases and J by 8 bases, 9 bases remained unmatched. This CDR3 comprises 13 residues.

The chain is built from TRBV29-1 and TRBJ2-1; no definite D call. V lost 4 bases, J lost 4 bases, and 20 bases lay in between. Germline CDR1 SQVTM, CDR2 ANQGSEA. The CDR3 extends over 16 amino acids. In nucleotides, the CDR3 is TGCAGCGTTGGGTTTGTTGCTGGCGGAGATTACAATGAGCAGTTCTTC. Its protein is CSVGFVAGGDYNEQFF.

The chain has TRBV7-2 and TRBJ2-1, with a weak D call TRBD2 (7 bases). The CDR3 covers 18 residues. Deletions cut 2 bases from V and 5 bases from J, with 22 bases between. Looked up from germline, CDR1 is SGHTA and CDR2 is FQGNSA. The CDR3 reads CASSLYRQGRGFDNEQFF. The DNA of the CDR3 is TGTGCCAGCAGCTTATACCGTCAGGGGAGGGGGTTCGACAATGAGCAGTTCTTC. Combining the CDR3 with reference TRBV7-2 and TRBJ2-1 gives the whole variable domain GAGVSQSPSNKVTEKGKDVELRCDPISGHTALYWYRQSLGQGLEFLIYFQGNSAPDKSGLPSDRFSAERTGGSVSTLTIQRTQQEDSAVYLCASSLYRQGRGFDNEQFFGPGTRLTVL.

The table lists this clonotype with many counts. The chain employs TRBV20-1 and TRBJ1-2; no clear D gene. V dropped 0 bases and J dropped 1 base, with 18 bases sitting between them. CDR3 size: 17 residues. Germline CDR1 DFQATT, CDR2 SNEGSKA (reference sequence). The CDR3 region is CSARDRGNDPHNYGYTF. The CDR3 region has the DNA TGCAGTGCTAGAGATCGCGGGAATGATCCGCATAACTATGGCTACACCTTC.

This clonotype was seen many times. The chain combines TRBV2 with TRBJ2-3, with TRBD2 identical over 7 bases. The CDR3 runs to 14 residues. Trimming at V came to 6 bases and at J to 1 base, leaving 4 bases not matched to a gene. The germline CDR1 and CDR2 sequences are SNHLY and FYNNEI. In DNA, the CDR3 is TGTGCCAGCAGCGACCGGGGGGGCACAGATACGCAGTATTTT. Amino acid sequence: CASSDRGGTDTQYF.

This chain joins TRBV5-1 and TRBJ2-2; TRBD2 matches 9 bases. There are 15 residues in the CDR3. Germline V gene data show CDR1 as SGHRS and CDR2 as YFSETQ. After removal of 4 bases from V and 4 bases from J, the junction contained 5 bases not matched to a gene. The CDR3 reads CASSVSGSSTGELFF. In DNA form, the CDR3 reads TGCGCCAGCAGCGTTAGCGGGAGTTCCACCGGGGAGCTGTTTTTT.

The V gene is TRBV20-1, the J gene TRBJ1-1; D call uncertain. This CDR3 has 12 residues. V gave up 7 bases and J gave up 6 bases, with 15 bases separating them. Germline values: CDR1 DFQATT, CDR2 SNEGSKA (reference sequence). The CDR3 sequence is CSGGRRVPEAFF. The DNA for the CDR3 is TGCAGTGGTGGGAGACGGGTCCCTGAAGCTTTCTTT.

The chain has TRBV7-6 and TRBJ2-5, with 7 bases lining up with TRBD2. V lost 5 bases to trimming and J lost 5 bases; unmatched junction nucleotides: 23. Per germline, CDR1 SGHVS and CDR2 FNYEAQ. CDR3 size: 19 residues. The CDR3 nucleotides are TGTGCCAGCAGCCCCCTCCCTAACTGGCGGGAGAGTCTCCAGGAGACCCAGTACTTC. Protein sequence: CASSPLPNWRESLQETQYF. Looking up the rest from reference TRBV7-6 and TRBJ2-5 gives the full variable domain: GAGVSQSPRYKVTKRGQDVALRCDPISGHVSLYWYRQALGQGPEFLTYFNYEAQQDKSGLPNDRFSAERPEGSISTLTIQRTEQRDSAMYRCASSPLPNWRESLQETQYFGPGTRLLVL.

This clonotype has just a few counts. The rearrangement uses TRBV4-3 and TRBJ2-7; TRBD2 is a possible D gene (6 bases). The CDR3 contains 15 residues. Trimming pared 0 bases from V and 0 bases from J, leaving 9 bases between. The germline gives CDR1 LGHNA, CDR2 YSLEER. CDR3 in DNA: TGCGCCAGCAGCCAAGAAGCGGGCCCCTCCTACGAGCAGTACTTC. Residues: CASSQEAGPSYEQYF.

This chain links TRBV5-1 with TRBJ2-3; TRBD1 agrees at 8 bases. The J segment lost 3 bases and the V segment lost 4 bases, leaving 4 bases of the junction unmatched. Germline V gene sequence: CDR1 SGHRS, CDR2 YFSETQ. The CDR3 covers 14 residues. The DNA of the CDR3 is TGCGCCAGCAGCCCGGACAGGGAGACAGATACGCAGTATTTT. Its protein is CASSPDRETDTQYF.

A few counts support this clonotype. The chain couples TRBV25-1 to TRBJ2-7; 9 bases line up with TRBD1. Germline values: CDR1 MGHDK, CDR2 SYGVNS. The CDR3 runs 16 residues. Trimming took 6 bases from V and 2 from J; bases not matched to a gene: 11. CDR3 DNA sequence: TGTGCCAGCAGAAATAACCCGGGACAGGGACCCTACGAGCAGTACTTC. Translating gives CASRNNPGQGPYEQYF.

This clonotype was observed a few times. The genes are TRBV18 and TRBJ2-2; tentatively, D is TRBD2 (5 bases). Germline V lookup: CDR1 KGHSH, CDR2 LQKENI. Trimming stripped 3 bases from V and 1 base from J, with 15 bases between. The CDR3 is made up of 17 amino acids. CDR3 in DNA: TGTGCCAGCTCACCGGTGGCCAGCGGCCGGAACACCGGGGAGCTGTTTTTT. Translating gives CASSPVASGRNTGELFF. Filled out from reference TRBV18 and TRBJ2-2, the complete variable domain reads NAGVMQNPRHLVRRRGQEARLRCSPMKGHSHVYWYRQLPEEGLKFMVYLQKENIIDESGMPKERFSAEFPKEGPSILRIQQVVRGDSAAYFCASSPVASGRNTGELFFGEGSRLTVL.

The J gene is TRBJ1-4, the V gene TRBV7-9; no definite D call. Per germline, CDR1 SEHNR and CDR2 FQNEAQ (reference sequence). V was clipped by 10 bases and J by 3 bases, with 15 bases between them. The CDR3 covers 14 residues. For the CDR3, the DNA is TGTGCCATCGAAGAGGGAGTCCCTAATGAAAAACTGTTTTTT. Translating gives CAIEEGVPNEKLFF.

This clonotype was seen a few times. The chain joins TRBV5-1 to TRBJ1-1, with 8 bases that match TRBD1. Germline V CDR1 and CDR2: SGHRS, YFSETQ. CDR3 length equals 14 residues. Trimming at V came to 0 bases and at J to 6 bases, leaving 4 bases not matched to a gene. This CDR3 is CASSLGQGMAEAFF. CDR3 sequence (DNA): TGCGCCAGCAGCTTGGGACAGGGGATGGCTGAAGCTTTCTTT.

The chain is built from TRBV11-2 and TRBJ1-2, with D possibly matching TRBD1 (5 bases). The CDR3 is 15 residues long. The V gene lost 3 bases and the J gene lost 2 bases, with 13 bases spanning the gap. CDR1 SGHAT and CDR2 FQNNGV come from the germline V gene. CDR3 sequence (DNA): TGTGCCAGCAGCTTTGGGGCACTCAAAAACTATGGCTACACCTTC. Protein: CASSFGALKNYGYTF.

The CDR3 here is CASSKGGTNTGELFF. The CDR3, as DNA: TGTGCCAGCTCTAAGGGGGGCACGAACACCGGGGAGCTGTTTTTT. The chain links TRBV9 to TRBJ2-2; the D call may be TRBD1 or TRBD2 (6 bases each). The germline gives CDR1 SGDLS, CDR2 YYNGEE. There are 15 residues in the CDR3. V was clipped by 7 bases and J by 0 bases, with 13 bases between them.

This clonotype is labeled as medium-sized. This chain joins TRBV5-1 and TRBJ2-1; no clear D. The CDR3 spans 17 residues. CDR1 is SGHRS and CDR2 is YFSETQ in the germline V gene. V lost 1 base and J lost 2, with 16 bases in between. The CDR3 DNA sequence: TGCGCCAGCAGCTTGTCCCCCCTGGGCGGCCCCTACAATGAGCAGTTCTTC. It codes for CASSLSPLGGPYNEQFF. Full variable domain (outside the CDR3, taken from reference TRBV5-1 and TRBJ2-1): KAGVTQTPRYLIKTRGQQVTLSCSPISGHRSVSWYQQTPGQGLQFLFEYFSETQRNKGNFPGRFSGRQFSNSRSEMNVSTLELGDSALYLCASSLSPLGGPYNEQFFGPGTRLTVL.

The CDR3 region is CATRPRELTDTQYF. The CDR3 DNA reads as TGTGCCACCAGACCGCGGGAGTTGACAGATACGCAGTATTTT. The chain uses TRBV15 and TRBJ2-3; TRBD2 matches at 7 bases. The germline CDR1 and CDR2 sequences are LNHNV and YYDKDF (reference sequence). The V segment lost 6 bases and the J segment 3 bases; nucleotides outside the gene matches: 6. This CDR3 has 14 amino acids.

This clonotype was found a few times. The genes are TRBV7-9 and TRBJ2-2; 11 bases agree with TRBD2. The CDR3 is made up of 17 amino acids. Germline V lookup: CDR1 SEHNR, CDR2 FQNEAQ (reference sequence). The V gene end was trimmed by 2 bases and the J gene end by 0 bases; junction bases not matched to a gene: 2. CDR3 coding DNA: TGTGCCAGCAGCTTAAGGACTAGCGGGTCGAACACCGGGGAGCTGTTTTTT. Translated, it gives CASSLRTSGSNTGELFF.

This clonotype was detected only a few times. The chain joins TRBV5-5 to TRBJ2-1; TRBD1 is a possible D gene (5 bases). The CDR3 consists of 16 residues. CDR1 and CDR2 from the germline V gene are SGHKS and YYEKEE (reference sequence). Trimming removed 0 bases at V and 7 bases at J, with 17 bases between. The CDR3 DNA sequence: TGTGCCAGCAGCTTGGCCTATTCGACTCACAGGAATGAGCAGTTCTTC. This codes for CASSLAYSTHRNEQFF.

This clonotype was recorded a few times. The V and J genes are TRBV5-1 and TRBJ2-7; D may correspond to TRBD1 or TRBD2 (6 bases each). CDR1 and CDR2 (germline): SGHRS, YFSETQ. The CDR3 is 16 residues long. Trimming removed 1 base at V and 3 bases at J, with 17 bases between. CDR3 in amino acids: CASSLTDGGVVYEQYF. Here the CDR3 DNA reads TGCGCCAGCAGCTTGACCGACGGGGGCGTCGTCTACGAGCAGTACTTC.

Here the CDR3 DNA reads TGTGCCAGCAGCACCCGTTCCGCAGGGCTAAATGGCTACACCTTC. As protein: CASSTRSAGLNGYTF. This chain connects TRBV9 to TRBJ1-2, with D possibly TRBD1 on 5 matching bases. Germline V CDR1 and CDR2: SGDLS, YYNGEE. The V end lost 4 bases, the J end lost 6 bases, and 19 bases lay between the germline ends. CDR3 length: 15 amino acids.

This clonotype was detected a few times. J is TRBJ2-3 and V is TRBV12-3 or TRBV12-4; no reliable D call. V shed 6 bases and J shed 0 bases, with 19 bases lying between them. This CDR3 is 17 amino acids long. The CDR3 DNA reads TGTGCCAGCAGGCCCCTGTTGAGTTCGACTAGCACAGATACGCAGTATTTT. Translation: CASRPLLSSTSTDTQYF.

J is TRBJ1-4 and V is TRBV6-5; D not certain. The V gene's germline CDR1 is MNHEY and CDR2 SVGAGI. There are 15 residues in the CDR3. V was trimmed by 7 bases and J by 0 bases, leaving 12 bases between them. CDR3 bases: TGTGCCAGCACCTCCAAGGCAGCAACTAATGAAAAACTGTTTTTT. It encodes CASTSKAATNEKLFF.

The rearrangement links TRBV5-1 to TRBJ1-5; possibly TRBD1 for D (5 bases). Germline-derived CDR1 and CDR2 are SGHRS and YFSETQ. CDR3 size: 15 residues. V lost 4 bases, J lost 0 bases, and 11 bases lay in between. This CDR3 is CASSPGTVSNQPQHF. The DNA of the CDR3 is TGCGCCAGCAGCCCGGGGACGGTTAGCAATCAGCCCCAGCATTTT.

This clonotype was counted at least ten times. The J gene is TRBJ2-1, the V gene TRBV20-1, with TRBD2 identical over 10 bases. Germline CDR1 and CDR2: DFQATT and SNEGSKA (reference sequence). CDR3 length: 14 residues. The V and J ends lost 3 bases and 8 bases, in that order; junction bases with no gene match: 7. CDR3 sequence (DNA): TGCAGTGCTAGGTGGAGGACTAGCGGCGATGAGCAGTTCTTC. It yields the protein CSARWRTSGDEQFF.